The 2 T cell receptor beta chains below come from one sample, sequenced in a study of control samples from healthy donors and cancer patients. Data came from immunoSEQ multiplex PCR; TCRdb stores just in-frame clones and leaves some out. The sample comprises over 150,000 clones, more than 85% of which are singletons, and around 2% rests with the top ten. The sample comprised blood. These receptors were collected from a woman in her forties in good health.

The rearrangement joins TRBV5-6 to TRBJ2-7; D may be TRBD1 or TRBD2 (6 bases each). Between the trimmed V and J ends, which lost 3 bases and 2 bases, there was a span of 12 bases. Germline CDR1 reads SGHDT; CDR2 reads YYEEEE. The CDR3 totals 14 residues. Written as DNA, the CDR3 is TGTGCCAGCAGCTCCCTGGAGGGGGCCTACGAGCAGTACTTC. It is translated as CASSSLEGAYEQYF. Using reference TRBV5-6 and TRBJ2-7 for the parts outside the CDR3, the full variable domain is DAGVTQSPTHLIKTRGQQVTLRCSPKSGHDTVSWYQQALGQGPQFIFQYYEEEERQRGNFPDRFSGHQFPNYSSELNVNALLLGDSALYLCASSSLEGAYEQYFGPGTRLTVT.

The table lists this clone with a count of one. The rearrangement uses TRBV6-5 and TRBJ1-2; D may be TRBD1 (5 bases). The V end was cut by 5 bases, the J end by 2 bases, with 15 bases between. CDR1 and CDR2 (germline): MNHEY, SVGAGI. This CDR3 region has 15 residues. The CDR3 region has the DNA TGTGCCAGCAGTCGACAGAGCTCCTCAAACTATGGCTACACCTTC. This gives the protein CASSRQSSSNYGYTF.